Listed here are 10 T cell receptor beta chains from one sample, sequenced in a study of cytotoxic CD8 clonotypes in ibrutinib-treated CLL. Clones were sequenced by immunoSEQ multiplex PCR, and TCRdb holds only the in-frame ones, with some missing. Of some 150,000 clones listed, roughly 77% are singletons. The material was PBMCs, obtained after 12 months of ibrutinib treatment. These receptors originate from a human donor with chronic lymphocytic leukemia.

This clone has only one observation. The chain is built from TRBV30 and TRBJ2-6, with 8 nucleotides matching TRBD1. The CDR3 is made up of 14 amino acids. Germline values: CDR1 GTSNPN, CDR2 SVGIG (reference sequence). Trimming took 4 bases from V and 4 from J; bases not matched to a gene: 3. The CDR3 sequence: CAWTGGAGANVLTF. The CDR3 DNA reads TGTGCCTGGACAGGGGGCGCCGGGGCCAACGTCCTGACTTTC. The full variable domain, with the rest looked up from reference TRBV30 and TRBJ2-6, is SQTIHQWPATLVQPVGSPLSLECTVEGTSNPNLYWYRQAAGRGLQLLFYSVGIGQISSEVPQNLSASRPQDRQFILSSKKLLLSDSGFYLCAWTGGAGANVLTFGAGSRLTVL.

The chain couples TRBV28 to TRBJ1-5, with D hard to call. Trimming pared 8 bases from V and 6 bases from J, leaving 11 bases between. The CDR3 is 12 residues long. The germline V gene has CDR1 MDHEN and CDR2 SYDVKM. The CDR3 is CASVESGQPQHF. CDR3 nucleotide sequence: TGTGCCAGCGTTGAGTCTGGTCAGCCCCAGCATTTT. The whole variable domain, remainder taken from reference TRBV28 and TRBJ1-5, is DVKVTQSSRYLVKRTGEKVFLECVQDMDHENMFWYRQDPGLGLRLIYFSYDVKMKEKGDIPEGYSVSREKKERFSLILESASTNQTSMYLCASVESGQPQHFGDGTRLSIL.

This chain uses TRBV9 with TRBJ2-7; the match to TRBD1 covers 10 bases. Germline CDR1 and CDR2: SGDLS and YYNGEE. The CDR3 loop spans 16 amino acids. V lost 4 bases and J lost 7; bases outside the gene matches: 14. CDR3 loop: CASSPLGTGDSGEQYF. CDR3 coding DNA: TGTGCCAGCAGCCCACTGGGGACAGGGGATTCAGGGGAGCAGTACTTC.

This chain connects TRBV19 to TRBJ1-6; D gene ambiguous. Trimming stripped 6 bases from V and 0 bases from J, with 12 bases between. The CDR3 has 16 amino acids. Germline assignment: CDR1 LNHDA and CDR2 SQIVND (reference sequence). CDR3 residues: CASSPSESSYNSPLHF. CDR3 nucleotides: TGTGCCAGTAGCCCGTCGGAGAGCTCCTATAATTCACCCCTCCACTTT. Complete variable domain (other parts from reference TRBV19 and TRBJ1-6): DGGITQSPKYLFRKEGQNVTLSCEQNLNHDAMYWYRQDPGQGLRLIYYSQIVNDFQKGDIAEGYSVSREKKESFPLTVTSAQKNPTAFYLCASSPSESSYNSPLHFGNGTRLTVT.

The DNA for the CDR3 is TGTGCCAGCAGCCCCATGGCCCCGCTAGCATCCGGGGAGCTGTTTTTT. Protein product: CASSPMAPLASGELFF. The J gene is TRBJ2-2, the V gene TRBV7-2; TRBD2 is a possible D gene (5 bases). The germline V and J ends were trimmed by 5 bases and 6 bases, with 19 bases remaining between them. CDR1 and CDR2 (germline): SGHTA, FQGNSA. The CDR3 covers 16 residues.

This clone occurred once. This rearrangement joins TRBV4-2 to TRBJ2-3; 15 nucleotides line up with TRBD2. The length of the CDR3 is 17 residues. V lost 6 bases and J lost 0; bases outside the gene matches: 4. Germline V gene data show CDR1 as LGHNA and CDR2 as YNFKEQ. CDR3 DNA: TGTGCCAGCAGAGGACTAGCGGGGGGGAGGAGCACAGATACGCAGTATTTT. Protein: CASRGLAGGRSTDTQYF.

CDR3 DNA sequence: TGTGCCAGCAGCTCAAGGGCGAACTATGGCTACACCTTC. Translating it yields CASSSRANYGYTF. V gene TRBV5-5 combines with J gene TRBJ1-2; D is unclear. V lost 3 bases, J lost 2 bases, and 8 bases lay in between. The CDR3 contains 13 residues. Germline loops: CDR1 SGHKS, CDR2 YYEKEE (reference sequence).

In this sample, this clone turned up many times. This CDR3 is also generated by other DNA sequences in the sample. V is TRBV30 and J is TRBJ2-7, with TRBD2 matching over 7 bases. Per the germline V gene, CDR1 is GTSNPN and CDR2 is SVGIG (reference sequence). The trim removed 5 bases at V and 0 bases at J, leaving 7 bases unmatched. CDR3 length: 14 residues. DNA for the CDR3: TGTGCCTGGGGTACCGGGGGGAGCTCCTACGAGCAGTACTTC. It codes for CAWGTGGSSYEQYF.

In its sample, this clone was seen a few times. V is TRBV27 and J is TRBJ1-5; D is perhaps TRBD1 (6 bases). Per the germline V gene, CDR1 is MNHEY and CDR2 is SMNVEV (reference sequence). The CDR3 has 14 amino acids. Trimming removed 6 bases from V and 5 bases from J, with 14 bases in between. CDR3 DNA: TGTGCCAGCAGCCCAAGGGGGGGACATCAGCCCCAGCATTTT. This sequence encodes CASSPRGGHQPQHF.

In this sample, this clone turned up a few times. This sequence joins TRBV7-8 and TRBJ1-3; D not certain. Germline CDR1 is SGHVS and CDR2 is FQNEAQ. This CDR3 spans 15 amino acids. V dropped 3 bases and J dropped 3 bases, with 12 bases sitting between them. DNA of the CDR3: TGTGCCAGCAGCTTTTCCGGTGGTGATGGAAACACCATATATTTT. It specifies CASSFSGGDGNTIYF.